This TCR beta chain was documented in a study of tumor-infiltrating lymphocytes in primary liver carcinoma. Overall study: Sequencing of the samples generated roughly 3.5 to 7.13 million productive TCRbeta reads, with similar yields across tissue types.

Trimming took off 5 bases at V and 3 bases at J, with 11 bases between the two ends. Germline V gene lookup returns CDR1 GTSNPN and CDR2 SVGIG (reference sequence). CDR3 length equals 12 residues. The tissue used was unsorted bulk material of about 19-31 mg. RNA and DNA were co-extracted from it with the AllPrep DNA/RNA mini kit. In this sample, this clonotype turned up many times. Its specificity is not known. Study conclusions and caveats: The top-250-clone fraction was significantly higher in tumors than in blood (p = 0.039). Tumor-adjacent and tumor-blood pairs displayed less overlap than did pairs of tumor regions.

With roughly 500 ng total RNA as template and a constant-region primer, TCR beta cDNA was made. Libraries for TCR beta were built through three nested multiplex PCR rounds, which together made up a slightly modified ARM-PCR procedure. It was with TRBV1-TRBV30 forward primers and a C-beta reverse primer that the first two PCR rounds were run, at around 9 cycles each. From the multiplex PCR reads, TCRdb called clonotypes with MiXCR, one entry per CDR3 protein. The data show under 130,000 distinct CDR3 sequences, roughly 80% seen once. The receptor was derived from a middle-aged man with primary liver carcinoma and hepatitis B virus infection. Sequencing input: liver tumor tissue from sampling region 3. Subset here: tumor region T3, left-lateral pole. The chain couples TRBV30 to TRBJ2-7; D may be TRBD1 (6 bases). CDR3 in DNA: TGTGCCTGGCAGGGGACCCACTACGAGCAGTACTTC. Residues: CAWQGTHYEQYF.